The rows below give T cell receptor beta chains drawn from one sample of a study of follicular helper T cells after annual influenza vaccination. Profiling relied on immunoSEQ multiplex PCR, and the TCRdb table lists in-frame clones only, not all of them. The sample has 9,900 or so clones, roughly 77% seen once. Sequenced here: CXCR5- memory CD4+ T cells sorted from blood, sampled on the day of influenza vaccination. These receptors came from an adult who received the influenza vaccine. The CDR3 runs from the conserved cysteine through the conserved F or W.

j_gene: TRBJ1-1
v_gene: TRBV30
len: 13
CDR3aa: CAWSVLRQGEAFF

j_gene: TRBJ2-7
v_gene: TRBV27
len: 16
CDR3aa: CASSLVGTSAAYEQYF

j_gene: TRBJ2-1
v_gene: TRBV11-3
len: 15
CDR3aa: CASSQMAGGGNEQFF

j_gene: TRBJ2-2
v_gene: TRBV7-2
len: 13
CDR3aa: CASSPMNTGELFF

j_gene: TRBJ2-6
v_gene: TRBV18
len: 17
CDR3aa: CASSRGVPSSGANVLTF

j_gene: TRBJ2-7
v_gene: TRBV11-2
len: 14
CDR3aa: CASRGLAGGYEQYF

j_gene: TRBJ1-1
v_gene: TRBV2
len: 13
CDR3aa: CASITQGDTEAFF

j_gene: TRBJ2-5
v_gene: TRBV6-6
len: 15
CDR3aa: CASSYSGGQQETQYF

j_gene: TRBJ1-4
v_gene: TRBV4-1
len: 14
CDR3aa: CASSLGRGDEKLFF

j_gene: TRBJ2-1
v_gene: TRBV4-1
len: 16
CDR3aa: CASSQEIGFRTNEQFF

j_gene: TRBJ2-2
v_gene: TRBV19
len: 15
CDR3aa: CASSMTETNTGELFF

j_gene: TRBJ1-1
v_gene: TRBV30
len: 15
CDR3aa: CAWSPTGFMNTEAFF

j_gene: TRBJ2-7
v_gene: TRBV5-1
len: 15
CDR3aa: CASSWKQGIGYEQYF

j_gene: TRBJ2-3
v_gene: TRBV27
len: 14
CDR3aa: CASSLQREGPLKYF

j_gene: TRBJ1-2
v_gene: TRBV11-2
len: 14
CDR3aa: CASSPAGGIYGYTF

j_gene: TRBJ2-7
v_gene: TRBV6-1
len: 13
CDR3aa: CASSGAYSTEQYF

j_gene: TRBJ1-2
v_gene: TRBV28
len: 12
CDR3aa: CASSPQVDGYTF

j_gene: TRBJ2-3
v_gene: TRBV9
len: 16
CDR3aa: CASSVGGTSGTDTQYF

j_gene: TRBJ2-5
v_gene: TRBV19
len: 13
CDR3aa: CASSSGIQETQYF

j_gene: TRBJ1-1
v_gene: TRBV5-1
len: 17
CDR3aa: CASSLEDGNYMNTEAFF

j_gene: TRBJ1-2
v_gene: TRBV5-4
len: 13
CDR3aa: CASSLEQGYGYTF

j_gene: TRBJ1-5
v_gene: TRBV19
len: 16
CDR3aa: CASSVGRSRGNQPQHF

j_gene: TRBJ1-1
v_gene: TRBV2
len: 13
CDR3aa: CASTGQGNTEAFF

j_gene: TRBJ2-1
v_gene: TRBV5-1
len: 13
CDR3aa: CASSGNPRNEQFF

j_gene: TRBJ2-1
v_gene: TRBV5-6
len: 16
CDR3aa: CASSFGTDIIYNEQFF

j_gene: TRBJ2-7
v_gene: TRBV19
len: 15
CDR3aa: CASSKDSGGLYEQYF

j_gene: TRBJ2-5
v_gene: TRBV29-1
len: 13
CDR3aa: CSVWGLNQETQYF

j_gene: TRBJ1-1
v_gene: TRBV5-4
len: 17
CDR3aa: CASSFFGQGDMNTEAFF

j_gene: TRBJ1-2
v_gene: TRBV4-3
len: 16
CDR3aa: CASSQDRTERGYGYTF

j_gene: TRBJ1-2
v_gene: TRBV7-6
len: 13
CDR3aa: CASSLGQIYGYTF

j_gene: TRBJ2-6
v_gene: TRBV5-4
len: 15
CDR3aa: CASSFMGVGANVLTF

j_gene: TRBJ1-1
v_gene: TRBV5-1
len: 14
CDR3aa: CASSLLTGDTEAFF

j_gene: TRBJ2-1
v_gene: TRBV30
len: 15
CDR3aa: CAWSPSSGGNNEQFF

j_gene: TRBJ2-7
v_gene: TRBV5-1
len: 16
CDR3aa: CASSLATGTGSAEQYF

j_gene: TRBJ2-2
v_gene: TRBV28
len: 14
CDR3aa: CASSLISNTGELFF

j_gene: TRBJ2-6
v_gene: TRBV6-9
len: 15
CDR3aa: CASRGQGTGANVLTF

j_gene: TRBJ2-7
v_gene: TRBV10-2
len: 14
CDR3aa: CASTDGQHSYEQYF

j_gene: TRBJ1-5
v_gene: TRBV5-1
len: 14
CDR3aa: CASSLDSPPSAQHF

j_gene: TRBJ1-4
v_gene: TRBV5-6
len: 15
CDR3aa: CASTFVGDRGQKLFF

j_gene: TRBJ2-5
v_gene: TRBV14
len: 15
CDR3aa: CASSQITYRQETQYF

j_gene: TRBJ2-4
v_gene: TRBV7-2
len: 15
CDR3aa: CASSPDGQGTNIQYF

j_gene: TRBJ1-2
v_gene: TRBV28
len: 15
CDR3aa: CASTPGDRTNYGYTF

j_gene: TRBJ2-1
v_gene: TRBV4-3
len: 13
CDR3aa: CASSHSDGYEQFF

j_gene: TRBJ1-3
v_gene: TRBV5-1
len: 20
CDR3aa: CASSLASGVYSGNSGNTIYF

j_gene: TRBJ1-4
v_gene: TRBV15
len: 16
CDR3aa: CATSRDRTGSNEKLFF

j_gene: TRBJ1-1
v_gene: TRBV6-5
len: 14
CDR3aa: CASSADRGNTEAFF

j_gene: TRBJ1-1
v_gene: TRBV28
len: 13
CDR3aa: CATRARRETEAFF

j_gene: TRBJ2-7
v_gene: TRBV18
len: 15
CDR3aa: CASSPPTGGFGEQYF

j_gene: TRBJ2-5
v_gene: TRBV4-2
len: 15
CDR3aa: CASSPEPRAWETQYF

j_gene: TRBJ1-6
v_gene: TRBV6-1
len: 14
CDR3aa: CASSRDQEISPLHF

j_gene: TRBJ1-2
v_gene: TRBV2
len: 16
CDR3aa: CASRGRGAEANYGYTF

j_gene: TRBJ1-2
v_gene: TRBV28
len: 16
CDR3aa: CASSPPGRGSHYGYTF

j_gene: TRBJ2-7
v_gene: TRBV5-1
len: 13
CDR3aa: CASSRDRHYEQYF

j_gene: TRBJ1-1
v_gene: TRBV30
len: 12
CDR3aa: CAWSVQGAEAFF

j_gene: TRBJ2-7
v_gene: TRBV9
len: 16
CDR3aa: CASSVGTSGSFYEQYF

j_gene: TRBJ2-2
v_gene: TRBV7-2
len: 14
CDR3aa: CASGLAGGPEELFF

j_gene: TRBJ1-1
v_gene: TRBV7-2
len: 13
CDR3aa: CASSLTVNTEAFF